The sequence of this TCR beta chain was determined in a study of radiation and T cells in renal cell carcinoma. Study-level background: Nephrectomy followed 15 Gy stereotactic body radiation by 4 weeks.

Specified time point: blood 2 weeks post-SBRT. Treatment specified: 15 Gy SBRT to primary tumor, nephrectomy 4 weeks later. Data came from immunoSEQ multiplex PCR; TCRdb stores just in-frame clones and leaves some out. Among under 150,000 clones listed, 75% to 90% were seen once. V was clipped by 0 bases and J by 2 bases; unmatched bases: 5. This CDR3 contains 16 residues. The V gene's germline CDR1 is SGHDT and CDR2 YYEEEE. Sequenced here: blood, sampled from a patient whose treatment included radiotherapy and nephrectomy. This clonotype was sampled from a woman aged 60-70 years with renal cell carcinoma. The chain combines TRBV5-6 with TRBJ2-4; 7 bases match TRBD1. CDR3 region: CASSLGTGESKNIQYF. The CDR3 DNA is TGTGCCAGCAGCTTGGGCACAGGGGAGTCCAAAAACATTCAGTACTTC.